The next 32 T cell receptor beta chains were all read from a single sample in a study of control samples from healthy donors and cancer patients. This table comes from immunoSEQ multiplex PCR, and its TCRdb copy is limited to in-frame clones, with some not included. This sample carries 85,000 to 110,000 clones, roughly 90% of them seen once, and the ten largest clones take approximately 20%. Sequencing used PBMCs. All receptors come from a man aged 60-69 years with lung cancer.

This clone was seen only once. This sequence joins TRBV18 and TRBJ2-1, with a weak D call TRBD2 (5 bases). CDR1 is KGHSH, CDR2 LQKENI, per germline. Trimming removed 0 bases at V and 8 bases at J, with 11 bases between. This CDR3 region has 14 residues. The CDR3 DNA reads as TGTGCCAGCTCACCACCGTGGGGTAGCGATGAGCAGTTCTTC. As protein: CASSPPWGSDEQFF.

This chain uses TRBV5-1 with TRBJ2-5; 7 nucleotides agree with TRBD1. J was trimmed by 3 bases and V by 0 bases; bases with no gene match: 2. This CDR3 has 14 amino acids. CDR1 is SGHRS, CDR2 YFSETQ, per germline. CDR3 amino acids: CASSLGTGEETQYF. The CDR3 coding sequence is TGCGCCAGCAGCTTGGGGACAGGCGAAGAGACCCAGTACTTC.

This rearrangement joins TRBV14 to TRBJ1-1; TRBD1 agrees at 7 bases. From germline, CDR1 is SGHDN and CDR2 FVKESK. The CDR3 totals 20 residues. Unmatched junction bases numbered 17, after V lost 0 bases and J lost 1 base. Here the CDR3 DNA reads TGTGCCAGCAGCCAAGAGAACCCGGGACAGCTCTTGGCTGGGAACACTGAAGCTTTCTTT. This sequence encodes CASSQENPGQLLAGNTEAFF.

The chain recombines TRBV12-5 with TRBJ2-3; 7 nucleotides line up with TRBD2. CDR3 length: 21 amino acids. CDR1 LGHNT and CDR2 FRNRAP come from the germline V gene. J was trimmed by 1 base and V by 0 bases; bases with no gene match: 19. In DNA, the CDR3 is TGTGCTAGTGGTTTGGTACGGGATGGACTAGTTGTTAAGCGCGGCACAGATACGCAGTATTTT. Translated, it gives CASGLVRDGLVVKRGTDTQYF.

This chain joins TRBV7-8 and TRBJ1-6; D gene ambiguous. From germline, CDR1 is SGHVS and CDR2 FQNEAQ. The CDR3 is 15 amino acids. Trimming removed 5 bases from V and 9 bases from J, with 17 bases in between. The CDR3 DNA follows: TGTGCCAGCAGCCAAAAAATGGGGATCCGTTCACCCCTCCACTTT. Protein product: CASSQKMGIRSPLHF.

The rearrangement links TRBV7-9 to TRBJ2-7; D possibly corresponds to TRBD2 (5 bases). This CDR3 contains 13 residues. Germline lookup yields CDR1 SEHNR and CDR2 FQNEAQ (reference sequence). V dropped 3 bases and J dropped 2 bases, with 8 bases sitting between them. The DNA of the CDR3 is TGTGCCAGCAGCTTTCCCGGGACCTACGAGCAGTACGTC. This encodes CASSFPGTYEQYV.

Comment on this clone: One junction end does not reproduce the germline sequence, and a read error may be involved. The chain couples TRBV7-3 to TRBJ2-3; 13 bases map to TRBD2. Germline loops: CDR1 SGHTA, CDR2 FQGTGA. The CDR3 spans 17 residues. The CDR3 bases are TGTGCCAGCAGCCTAACCCATACTAGCGGGGGGGCAGATACGCAGTATTTT. This encodes CASSLTHTSGGADTQYF.

The genes are TRBV6-1 and TRBJ2-7, with TRBD1 identical over 12 bases. The V and J ends lost 3 bases and 6 bases, in that order; junction bases with no gene match: 9. Germline V CDR1 and CDR2: MNHNS, SASEGT. This CDR3 has 16 residues. The CDR3 DNA reads as TGTGCCAGCAGTGACTTGCCGGGACAGGGGGCCGGCGAGCAGTACGTC. This translates into CASSDLPGQGAGEQYV.

This clone appeared a single time. The chain combines TRBV6-5 with TRBJ1-2; 8 nucleotides line up with TRBD1. CDR1 is MNHEY, CDR2 SVGAGI, per germline. Trimming cost V 4 bases and J 6 bases; bases outside gene matches: 4. The CDR3 is made up of 13 amino acids. The CDR3 loop reads CASSLRTGNGYTF. The CDR3 bases are TGTGCCAGCAGTTTACGGACAGGGAATGGCTACACCTTC.

This chain connects TRBV6-6 to TRBJ2-2; D might be TRBD1 (5 bases). From germline, CDR1 is MNHNY and CDR2 SVGAGI (reference sequence). This CDR3 is 15 amino acids long. V lost 10 bases to trimming and J lost 2 bases, with 17 bases between them. CDR3 sequence reads: CATRDRTTNTGELFF. CDR3 nucleotide sequence: TGTGCCACCAGAGACAGAACTACCAACACCGGGGAGCTGTTTTTT.

This rearrangement joins TRBV6-6 to TRBJ1-1; 7 nucleotides line up with TRBD1. Germline-derived CDR1 and CDR2 are MNHNY and SVGAGI (reference sequence). This CDR3 comprises 14 residues. With 2 bases clipped from V and 4 bases from J, the junction kept 4 bases outside the gene matches. The CDR3 here is CASSYQGGGTEAFF. The DNA of the CDR3 is TGTGCCAGCAGTTACCAGGGGGGGGGCACTGAAGCTTTCTTT.

The chain has TRBV7-9 and TRBJ2-3, with D possibly TRBD1 on 6 matching bases. Germline CDR1 is SEHNR and CDR2 is FQNEAQ (reference sequence). V gave up 3 bases and J gave up 1 base, with 11 bases separating them. There are 15 residues in the CDR3. The CDR3 DNA reads as TGTGCCAGCAGCTTTGGGGCAGGGGGCACAGATACGCAGTATTTT. This gives the protein CASSFGAGGTDTQYF.

The chain is built from TRBV5-1 and TRBJ1-1; D uncertain. This CDR3 spans 15 amino acids. Germline V gene data show CDR1 as SGHRS and CDR2 as YFSETQ. Trimming took off 0 bases at V and 1 base at J, with 10 bases between the two ends. As DNA, the CDR3 is TGCGCCAGCAGCTTGGTCGTCCGGGGGAACACTGAAGCTTTCTTT. Protein product: CASSLVVRGNTEAFF.

The V and J genes are TRBV18 and TRBJ2-1, with D perhaps TRBD1 (6 bases). Germline V CDR1 and CDR2: KGHSH, LQKENI. This CDR3 has 19 amino acids. V was clipped by 3 bases and J by 4 bases, with 25 bases between them. CDR3 loop: CASSPQLPRGGRSYNEQFF. The CDR3 coding sequence is TGTGCCAGCTCACCTCAACTCCCACGTGGGGGCAGGTCGTACAATGAGCAGTTCTTC.

This CDR3 is CASRIGRNEYGYTF. In nucleotides, the CDR3 is TGTGCCAGCAGGATAGGGCGAAATGAATATGGCTACACCTTC. The rearrangement links TRBV7-2 to TRBJ1-2, with unresolved D. The CDR3 has 14 amino acids. Trimming shortened V by 6 bases and J by 5 bases, and 16 bases separated the two germline ends. In germline, CDR1 is SGHTA, CDR2 FQGNSA.

The J gene is TRBJ1-5, the V gene TRBV18, with D possibly TRBD1 on 5 matching bases. CDR1 is KGHSH, CDR2 LQKENI, per germline. V was pared by 5 bases and J by 3 bases, with 8 bases between. CDR3 length: 13 residues. Here the CDR3 DNA reads TGTGCCAGCTCAATGACAGCCAATCAGCCCCAGCATTTT. It codes for CASSMTANQPQHF. Based on the CDR3 plus reference TRBV18 and TRBJ1-5, the full variable domain is NAGVMQNPRHLVRRRGQEARLRCSPMKGHSHVYWYRQLPEEGLKFMVYLQKENIIDESGMPKERFSAEFPKEGPSILRIQQVVRGDSAAYFCASSMTANQPQHFGDGTRLSIL.

This clone has only a few counts. The chain uses TRBV30 and TRBJ1-2, with D unresolved. V was trimmed by 0 bases and J by 9 bases, leaving 17 bases between them. This CDR3 contains 14 residues. CDR1 and CDR2 (germline): GTSNPN, SVGIG (reference sequence). CDR3 sequence (DNA): TGTGCCTGGAGTGTTAATCCAGACATACAGCGCTACACCTTC. Its translation is CAWSVNPDIQRYTF. Together with reference TRBV30 and TRBJ1-2, the CDR3 gives the full variable domain: SQTIHQWPATLVQPVGSPLSLECTVEGTSNPNLYWYRQAAGRGLQLLFYSVGIGQISSEVPQNLSASRPQDRQFILSSKKLLLSDSGFYLCAWSVNPDIQRYTFGSGTRLTVV.

This clone was seen only a few times. The J gene is TRBJ2-5, the V gene TRBV5-1, with D possibly matching TRBD2 (5 bases). Germline V gives CDR1 SGHRS, CDR2 YFSETQ. The CDR3 extends over 13 amino acids. The ends were cut back, 1 base at V and 5 bases at J, with 9 bases in the middle. The CDR3 DNA reads as TGCGCCAGCAGCTTGCCCCCGGGGGAGACCCAGTACTTC. This translates into CASSLPPGETQYF.

This clone was seen a single time. The V and J genes are TRBV10-3 and TRBJ2-1; D perhaps matches TRBD1 (5 bases). Germline V gives CDR1 ENHRY, CDR2 SYGVKD. This CDR3 has 12 amino acids. Between the trimmed V and J ends, which lost 9 bases and 7 bases, there was a span of 13 bases. The CDR3 coding sequence is TGTGCCATGAGCAAAGGGGAAAATGAGCAGTTCTTC. Protein sequence: CAMSKGENEQFF.

The rearrangement joins TRBV5-5 to TRBJ1-1, with 7 bases that match TRBD1. Germline trimming cut 7 bases from V and 0 bases from J; bases unmatched to any gene: 3. The CDR3 has 13 residues. Germline V gene data show CDR1 as SGHKS and CDR2 as YYEKEE (reference sequence). The CDR3 DNA reads as TGTGCCAGCGGAGACAGGGTGAACACTGAAGCTTTCTTT. It translates to CASGDRVNTEAFF.

The chain joins TRBV18 to TRBJ1-5; D remains ambiguous. V lost 2 bases, J lost 3 bases, and 20 bases lay in between. Germline assignment: CDR1 KGHSH and CDR2 LQKENI. There are 18 residues in the CDR3. The CDR3 region has the DNA TGTGCCAGCTCACCAATGTTGGGTCCCCGTCCGTACAATCAGCCCCAGCATTTT. It encodes CASSPMLGPRPYNQPQHF.

This sequence joins TRBV6-5 and TRBJ1-5, with 9 positions matching TRBD1. CDR1 MNHEY and CDR2 SVGAGI come from the germline V gene. J lost 6 bases, V lost 6 bases, and 9 bases had no gene match. The CDR3 extends over 15 amino acids. The chain's CDR3 is CASSGQTGGSQPQHF. The CDR3 DNA follows: TGTGCCAGCAGCGGACAAACAGGGGGCAGTCAGCCCCAGCATTTT.

The chain is built from TRBV4-1 and TRBJ1-6; D is uncertain. The ends were cut back, 0 bases at V and 6 bases at J, with 9 bases in the middle. CDR1 is MGHRA and CDR2 is YSYEKL in the germline V gene. This CDR3 has 15 residues. The CDR3 nucleotides read TGCGCCAGCAGCCAAGATAGCGGGGTTAATTCACCCCTCCACTTT. Its protein is CASSQDSGVNSPLHF.

The rearrangement uses TRBV15 and TRBJ1-2, with a tentative D call TRBD1 (5 bases). This CDR3 is built from 15 residues. Looked up from germline, CDR1 is LNHNV and CDR2 is YYDKDF (reference sequence). Trimming removed 3 bases from V and 3 bases from J, with 14 bases in between. The CDR3 loop is CATSRGEATDYGYTF. CDR3 sequence (DNA): TGTGCCACCAGCAGGGGGGAGGCGACAGACTATGGCTACACCTTC.

This clone appeared a single time. The chain employs TRBV6-5 and TRBJ2-2; D gene ambiguous. Trimming pared 1 base from V and 0 bases from J, leaving 6 bases between. The V gene's germline CDR1 is MNHEY and CDR2 SVGAGI. This CDR3 has 15 amino acids. The CDR3 region is CASSYLWANTGELFF. CDR3 coding DNA: TGTGCCAGCAGTTACTTGTGGGCGAACACCGGGGAGCTGTTTTTT.

This clone has more than one count but fewer than ten. The chain links TRBV11-2 to TRBJ1-2; D not certain. CDR3 size: 11 residues. The germline CDR1 and CDR2 sequences are SGHAT and FQNNGV. Trimming removed 1 base at V and 5 bases at J, with 2 bases between. In nucleotides, the CDR3 is TGTGCCAGCAGCTTAGGGTATGGCTACACCTTC. Its translation is CASSLGYGYTF.

The CDR3 region is CASSVSIGAGEETQYF. In DNA, the CDR3 is TGTGCCAGCAGCGTATCGATAGGGGCGGGGGAAGAGACCCAGTACTTC. This chain joins TRBV9 and TRBJ2-5, with 7 bases lining up with TRBD2. CDR3 length: 16 amino acids. V lost 1 base and J lost 3; bases outside the gene matches: 9. Looked up from germline, CDR1 is SGDLS and CDR2 is YYNGEE.

This clone was found once. The chain employs TRBV10-2 and TRBJ2-2; 12 nucleotides agree with TRBD1. V shed 6 bases and J 6 bases; nucleotides not matched to a gene: 5. The CDR3 loop spans 15 amino acids. The germline gives CDR1 WSHSY, CDR2 SAAADI. Written as DNA, the CDR3 is TGCGCCAGCAGGAGGGGACAGGGGGCCGCCGGGGAGCTGTTTTTT. As protein: CASRRGQGAAGELFF.

Only one count was recorded for this clone. CDR3 in DNA: TGCGCCAGCAGCTTTCATGGGACAGGGGCCTACGAGCAGTACTTC. It is translated as CASSFHGTGAYEQYF. The rearrangement uses TRBV5-1 and TRBJ2-7, with 10 bases fitting TRBD1. The junction had 4 bases not matched to a gene; V was cut back by 2 bases and J by 2 bases. The CDR3 runs 15 residues. Germline CDR1 is SGHRS and CDR2 is YFSETQ. The full variable domain, completed using reference TRBV5-1 and TRBJ2-7, is KAGVTQTPRYLIKTRGQQVTLSCSPISGHRSVSWYQQTPGQGLQFLFEYFSETQRNKGNFPGRFSGRQFSNSRSEMNVSTLELGDSALYLCASSFHGTGAYEQYFGPGTRLTVT.

The chain combines TRBV6-2 or TRBV6-3 with TRBJ2-3, with D possibly being TRBD1 or TRBD2 (5 bases each). V shed 4 bases and J shed 2 bases, with 25 bases lying between them. Germline V gene sequence: CDR1 MNHEY, CDR2 SVGEGT. The CDR3 runs 19 residues. In nucleotides, the CDR3 is TGTGCCAGCAGTTCATCGGGCCCCCGGACGGGGCCCTACACAGATACGCAGTATTTT. It specifies CASSSSGPRTGPYTDTQYF.

The chain joins TRBV7-8 to TRBJ1-5; 8 bases map to TRBD1. V lost 3 bases, J lost 5 bases, and 3 bases stayed unmatched. The CDR3 loop spans 14 amino acids. From germline, CDR1 is SGHVS and CDR2 FQNEAQ. Written as DNA, the CDR3 is TGTGCCAGCAGCTTCAGGGGGCCCTATCAGCCCCAGCATTTT. Residues: CASSFRGPYQPQHF. Variable domain in full (rest from reference TRBV7-8 and TRBJ1-5): GAGVSQSPRYKVAKRGQDVALRCDPISGHVSLFWYQQALGQGPEFLTYFQNEAQLDKSGLPSDRFFAERPEGSVSTLKIQRTQQEDSAVYLCASSFRGPYQPQHFGDGTRLSIL.

The gene calls are TRBV6-5 and TRBJ1-2; 8 nucleotides align to TRBD1. Germline V gene sequence: CDR1 MNHEY, CDR2 SVGAGI. The CDR3 consists of 14 residues. The trim removed 5 bases at V and 5 bases at J, leaving 7 bases unmatched. The CDR3 reads CASSTDRGGYGYTF. CDR3 bases: TGTGCCAGCAGTACTGACAGGGGAGGATATGGCTACACCTTC.